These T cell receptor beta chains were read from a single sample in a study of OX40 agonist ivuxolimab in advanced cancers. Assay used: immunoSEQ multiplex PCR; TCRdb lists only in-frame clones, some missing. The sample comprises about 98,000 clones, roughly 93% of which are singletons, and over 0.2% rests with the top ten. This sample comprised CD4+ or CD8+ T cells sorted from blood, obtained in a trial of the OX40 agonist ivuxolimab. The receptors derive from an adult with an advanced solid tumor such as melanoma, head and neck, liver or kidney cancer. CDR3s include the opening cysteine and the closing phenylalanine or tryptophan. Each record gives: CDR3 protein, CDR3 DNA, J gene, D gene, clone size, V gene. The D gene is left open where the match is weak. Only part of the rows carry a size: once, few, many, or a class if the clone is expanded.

cdr3_aa: CASSSTGGASYEQYF
cdr3_nt: TGTGCCAGCAGCAGCACAGGGGGCGCGAGCTACGAGCAGTACTTC
j_call: TRBJ2-7
d_call: TRBD1
clone_size: once
v_call: TRBV5-4

cdr3_aa: CASSGSAGAPSGANVLTF
cdr3_nt: TGCGCCAGCAGTGGGTCTGCAGGGGCACCCTCTGGGGCCAACGTCCTGACTTTC
j_call: TRBJ2-6
d_call: .
clone_size: .
v_call: TRBV10-2

cdr3_aa: CAISPRDRGPYGYTF
cdr3_nt: TGTGCCATCTCTCCCCGGGACAGGGGGCCCTATGGCTACACCTTC
j_call: TRBJ1-2
d_call: TRBD1
clone_size: .
v_call: TRBV6-5

cdr3_aa: CASKLGQNNEQFF
cdr3_nt: TGTGCCAGCAAATTGGGACAGAACAATGAGCAGTTCTTC
j_call: TRBJ2-1
d_call: TRBD1
clone_size: .
v_call: TRBV7-2

cdr3_aa: CASMAGGRGTDTQYF
cdr3_nt: TGTGCCAGTATGGCGGGCGGGAGGGGCACAGATACGCAGTATTTT
j_call: TRBJ2-3
d_call: TRBD2
clone_size: few
v_call: TRBV19

cdr3_aa: CASSSLGLAVYNEQFF
cdr3_nt: TGTGCCAGCAGTTCCCTTGGACTAGCGGTTTACAATGAGCAGTTCTTC
j_call: TRBJ2-1
d_call: TRBD2
clone_size: .
v_call: TRBV9

cdr3_aa: CASSFYEKLFF
cdr3_nt: TGTGCCAGCAGCTTCTATGAAAAACTGTTTTTT
j_call: TRBJ1-4
d_call: .
clone_size: .
v_call: TRBV7-9

cdr3_aa: CAWSSAANTGELFF
cdr3_nt: TGTGCCTGGAGTTCGGCAGCTAACACCGGGGAGCTGTTTTTT
j_call: TRBJ2-2
d_call: .
clone_size: .
v_call: TRBV30

cdr3_aa: CASSTSGQGRFYGYTF
cdr3_nt: TGTGCCAGCAGTACCTCCGGACAGGGACGCTTCTATGGCTACACCTTC
j_call: TRBJ1-2
d_call: TRBD1
clone_size: .
v_call: TRBV6-6

cdr3_aa: CSVAEGIDYGYTF
cdr3_nt: TGCAGCGTTGCAGAGGGAATTGACTATGGCTACACCTTC
j_call: TRBJ1-2
d_call: .
clone_size: .
v_call: TRBV29-1

cdr3_aa: CASSYPDRKNQPQHF
cdr3_nt: TGTGCCAGCAGTTACCCCGACAGGAAAAATCAGCCCCAGCATTTT
j_call: TRBJ1-5
d_call: .
clone_size: .
v_call: TRBV6-6

cdr3_aa: CASATSANPNEQFF
cdr3_nt: TGTGCCAGCGCGACTAGCGCTAACCCCAATGAGCAGTTCTTC
j_call: TRBJ2-1
d_call: TRBD2
clone_size: .
v_call: TRBV6-4

cdr3_aa: CASSPGQGIGEQYF
cdr3_nt: TGTGCCAGTAGTCCGGGACAGGGAATTGGGGAGCAGTACTTC
j_call: TRBJ2-7
d_call: TRBD1
clone_size: .
v_call: TRBV25-1

cdr3_aa: CASSPPGGGSSTKNIQYF
cdr3_nt: TGTGCCAGCAGCCCCCCGGGTGGGGGATCGTCGACCAAAAACATTCAGTACTTC
j_call: TRBJ2-4
d_call: .
clone_size: .
v_call: TRBV5-4

cdr3_aa: CSVEFGDVLTF
cdr3_nt: TGCAGCGTTGAATTCGGGGACGTCCTGACTTTC
j_call: TRBJ2-6
d_call: .
clone_size: .
v_call: TRBV29-1

cdr3_aa: CASSQAGTSYHNEQFF
cdr3_nt: TGTGCCAGCAGTCAAGCCGGGACTAGTTATCACAATGAGCAGTTCTTC
j_call: TRBJ2-1
d_call: TRBD2
clone_size: .
v_call: TRBV28